A selection of T cell receptor beta chains follows, all from one sample in a study of shared clonotypes between healthy human individuals. Clones were read by immunoSEQ multiplex PCR, and TCRdb kept only the in-frame ones, dropping some. The sample carries more than 2,000,000 clones, approximately 93% recorded once. Sequenced material: naive CD4+ T cells from PBMCs. All receptors come from a man aged 18-30 years in good health. Some clones in this sample may be carry-over from other donors' samples. The CDR3 runs from the conserved cysteine through the conserved F or W. The D gene is left open where the match is weak. Only part of the rows carry a size: once, few, many, or a class if the clone is expanded.

TRBJ2-7 TRBV6-5 . . 16 TGTGCCAGCAGTTACTCGTGGAGGGGTATCGTATACGAGCAGTACTTC CASSYSWRGIVYEQYF
TRBJ1-3 TRBV5-1 . TRBD1 15 TGCGCCAGCAGCTTAGGAGGGGGCGCTGGAAACACCATATATTTT CASSLGGGAGNTIYF
TRBJ2-5 TRBV5-1 . . 14 TGCGCCAGCAGCTTGGGAGGGGTTGGGGAGACCCAGTACTTC CASSLGGVGETQYF
TRBJ1-2 TRBV28 . . 13 TGTGCCAGCAGTTACAGGTGGGCTAGTGGCTACACCTTC CASSYRWASGYTF
TRBJ2-7 TRBV28 . TRBD1 15 TGTGCCAGCATCCCGGGACAGGGGGCCGACTACGAGCAGTACTTC CASIPGQGADYEQYF
TRBJ2-1 TRBV27 . . 13 TGTGCCAGCAGGGACGGTTACTACAATGAGCAGTTCTTC CASRDGYYNEQFF
TRBJ2-1 TRBV19 . TRBD2 14 TGTGCCAGTAGTATAGCGGGACTAGCTCGTGAGCAGTTCTTC CASSIAGLAREQFF
TRBJ2-7 TRBV5-1 . TRBD1 15 TGCGCCAGCAGCTTGCCGACAGGGAGTTCTTACGAGCAGTACTTC CASSLPTGSSYEQYF
TRBJ2-4 TRBV19 . TRBD2 13 TGTGCCAGTATTGGGACTATCGGAAACATTCAGTACTTC CASIGTIGNIQYF
TRBJ2-7 TRBV5-6 . TRBD1 17 TGTGCCAGCAGCTCTCTTACCGGGACAGCAAAGCCCTACGAGCAGTACTTC CASSSLTGTAKPYEQYF
TRBJ2-5 TRBV4-3 . TRBD1 18 TGCGCCAGCAGCCAAGGGTTAAGTGGACAGGGGGCGGGAGAGACCCAGTACTTC CASSQGLSGQGAGETQYF
TRBJ2-7 TRBV19 . TRBD1 13 TGTGCCAGTAGTGTGACAGGGACCTACGAGCAGTACTTC CASSVTGTYEQYF
TRBJ2-1 TRBV5-4 once TRBD1 16 TGTGCCAGCTTCTTACGGGTGGCAGGGGGCTCTGATGAGCAGTTCTTC CASFLRVAGGSDEQFF
TRBJ2-1 TRBV11-2 . TRBD2 16 TGTGCCAGCAGCCAACGCGGGGGTACCTCCTACAATGAGCAGTTCTTC CASSQRGGTSYNEQFF
TRBJ2-1 TRBV4-2 once . 14 TGTGCCAGCAGCCAAGGCACCCCCCCGAATGAGCAGTTCTTC CASSQGTPPNEQFF
TRBJ1-2 TRBV5-1 . . 11 TGCGCCAGCAGCGAAGAGAGTGTCTACACCTTC CASSEESVYTF
TRBJ1-2 TRBV27 . . 15 TGTGCCAGCAGTTTAAACAGAGTATTTAACTATGGCTACACCTTC CASSLNRVFNYGYTF
TRBJ2-1 TRBV9 . . 15 TGTGCCAGCAGCGGAAGGGGGGACTCCTACAATGAGCAGTTCTTC CASSGRGDSYNEQFF
TRBJ1-4 TRBV5-8 . . 18 TGTGCCAGCAGCCTGGGGCCGGGGGAGACGGGTACTAATGAAAAACTGTTTTTT CASSLGPGETGTNEKLFF
TRBJ2-3 TRBV11-3 . TRBD2 17 TGTGCCAGCAGCCCCAGTTTGCAACTAGCGGGAGCTGATACGCAGTATTTT CASSPSLQLAGADTQYF
TRBJ1-1 TRBV7-8 . . 12 TGTGCCAGCAGCGCCTTCCTCACTGAAGCTTTCTTT CASSAFLTEAFF
TRBJ2-7 TRBV15 . . 15 TGTGCCACCAGCAGAGCCCCCGGGACATCCCTCCTAAAGTACTTC CATSRAPGTSLLKYF
TRBJ1-2 TRBV7-2 once . 13 TGTGCCAGCAGCCCCACCCCGGATTATGGCTACACCTTC CASSPTPDYGYTF
TRBJ2-3 TRBV2 . . 14 TGTGCCAGCAGTGGTTTAGGGGGCACAGATACGCAGTATTTT CASSGLGGTDTQYF
TRBJ1-3 TRBV29-1 . . 14 TGCAGCGTTTCCGGGAAGCTCTCTGGAAACACCATATATTTT CSVSGKLSGNTIYF
TRBJ1-2 TRBV25-1 . . 14 TGTGCCAGCGCTCCCATGGGCAGGGAGGTTGGCTACACCTTC CASAPMGREVGYTF
TRBJ2-7 TRBV27 . . 13 TGTGCCAGCCCCCCGTTAGTCGGTACGGAGCAGTACTTC CASPPLVGTEQYF
TRBJ2-5 TRBV5-4 . . 15 TGTGCCAGCAGCTCCCACCCTAGCCGCCAAGAGACCCAGTACTTC CASSSHPSRQETQYF
TRBJ2-5 TRBV5-4 . . 14 TGTGCCAGCTCCCGCACGGGGGAGAGAGAGACCCAGTACTTC CASSRTGERETQYF
TRBJ1-5 TRBV5-8 . . 16 TGTGCCAGCAGCTTGGGAGCGAGGGGATGGGATCAGCCCCAGCATTTT CASSLGARGWDQPQHF
TRBJ2-1 TRBV27 . TRBD2 20 TGTGCCAGCAGCCAGCGGAGGGCGATAGGGCTAGCGGGAGGTCTCAATGAGCAGTTCTTC CASSQRRAIGLAGGLNEQFF
TRBJ1-1 TRBV30 few . 11 TGTGCCTGGAGGGGCTATACTGAAGCTTTCTTT CAWRGYTEAFF
TRBJ1-1 TRBV18 . TRBD1 12 TGTGCCAGCTCACGGGACAGAGATGAAGCTTTCTTT CASSRDRDEAFF
TRBJ2-5 TRBV7-2 . . 14 TGTGCCAGCAGCTACCAGAGCGGTCAAGAGACCCAGTACTTC CASSYQSGQETQYF
TRBJ1-1 TRBV5-1 . . 15 TGCGCCAGCAGCTTGGCCGGGGACCGTAACACTGAAGCTTTCTTT CASSLAGDRNTEAFF
TRBJ1-1 TRBV7-8 . . 15 TGTGCCAGCAGCTTAGGGATTAGAGGGAACACTGAAGCTTTCTTT CASSLGIRGNTEAFF
TRBJ2-5 TRBV19 . . 13 TGTGCCAGTAGTATAGGGCGGGGAGAGACCCAGTACTTC CASSIGRGETQYF